This entry lists 13 T cell receptor beta chains sequenced from one sample in a study of blood T cell repertoires in COVID-19. Assay: immunoSEQ multiplex PCR; the TCRdb copy retains only in-frame clones and omits some. The sample has about 190,000 clones, roughly nine tenths seen once. Sequencing was performed on peripheral blood. The receptors shown here come from a man aged 35-49 years with acute or convalescent COVID-19.

V gene TRBV6-5 combines with J gene TRBJ2-7; TRBD2 aligns across 11 bases. CDR3 length: 14 amino acids. V shed 5 bases, J shed 1 base, and the junction held 1 base outside the gene matches. Germline CDR1 is MNHEY and CDR2 is SVGAGI. CDR3 sequence: CASSPSGGSYEQYF. In DNA form, the CDR3 reads TGTGCCAGCAGTCCTAGCGGGGGGTCCTACGAGCAGTACTTC.

The chain combines TRBV5-1 with TRBJ2-1, with D possibly matching TRBD2 (6 bases). Germline-derived CDR1 and CDR2 are SGHRS and YFSETQ. The CDR3 contains 17 residues. V was trimmed by 1 base and J by 1 base, leaving 15 bases between them. The DNA for the CDR3 is TGCGCCAGCAGCTTGCCGCGGGGTGACACTTCCTACAATGAGCAGTTCTTC. Residues: CASSLPRGDTSYNEQFF.

The chain couples TRBV28 to TRBJ1-1; TRBD1 matches 8 bases. V lost 3 bases and J lost 0; bases outside the gene matches: 9. This CDR3 is 17 amino acids long. Germline-derived CDR1 and CDR2 are MDHEN and SYDVKM. The DNA for the CDR3 is TGTGCCAGCAGTTTGGCAGGGGGCGTTAGGGTGAACACTGAAGCTTTCTTT. This gives the protein CASSLAGGVRVNTEAFF.

V usage is TRBV7-9 and J usage is TRBJ1-1, with 7 bases aligning to TRBD1. The V segment lost 6 bases and the J segment 8 bases; nucleotides outside the gene matches: 9. CDR1 and CDR2 from the germline V gene are SEHNR and FQNEAQ (reference sequence). The CDR3 is 13 amino acids. Written as DNA, the CDR3 is TGTGCCAGCAGGAATAGGGGGCTTCAGGAAGCTTTCTTT. Translating gives CASRNRGLQEAFF. Combining the CDR3 with reference TRBV7-9 and TRBJ1-1 gives the whole variable domain DTGVSQNPRHKITKRGQNVTFRCDPISEHNRLYWYRQTLGQGPEFLTYFQNEAQLEKSRLLSDRFSAERPKGSFSTLEIQRTEQGDSAMYLCASRNRGLQEAFFGQGTRLTVV.

This clone was counted a few times. The chain recombines TRBV19 with TRBJ1-2, with D possibly being TRBD1 (5 bases). The CDR3 covers 13 residues. V was clipped by 5 bases and J by 6 bases, with 13 bases between them. Germline V gives CDR1 LNHDA, CDR2 SQIVND (reference sequence). CDR3 region: CASSHRSWHGYTF. The CDR3 DNA follows: TGTGCCAGTAGTCACAGGAGCTGGCATGGCTACACCTTC.

The rearrangement joins TRBV12-3 or TRBV12-4 to TRBJ2-7, with 7 bases matching TRBD2. The CDR3 length is 13 residues. V lost 3 bases to trimming and J lost 3 bases; unmatched junction nucleotides: 2. DNA for the CDR3: TGTGCCAGCAGTTTGGGGAGGGTCTACGAGCAGTACTTC. Translated, it gives CASSLGRVYEQYF.

This clone was detected once. The chain employs TRBV10-1 and TRBJ1-2, with a weak D call TRBD1 (6 bases). V lost 6 bases and J 7 bases, leaving 9 bases between the germline ends. Germline V lookup: CDR1 WNHNN, CDR2 SYGVQD (reference sequence). The CDR3 runs to 11 residues. CDR3 sequence reads: CASRQGAGYTF. The CDR3 coding sequence is TGCGCCAGCAGACAGGGCGCTGGCTACACCTTC.

The V call is TRBV5-1, the J call TRBJ2-7, with a weak D call TRBD2 (5 bases). Germline loops: CDR1 SGHRS, CDR2 YFSETQ. The CDR3 spans 13 residues. The V end lost 4 bases, the J end lost 2 bases, and 10 bases lay between the germline ends. The CDR3 here is CASSEGSTYEQYF. The CDR3 nucleotides are TGCGCCAGCAGCGAGGGATCCACCTACGAGCAGTACTTC.

The chain links TRBV28 to TRBJ1-4; a weak D match, TRBD1 (6 bases). Germline-derived CDR1 and CDR2 are MDHEN and SYDVKM. Trimming took 6 bases from V and 5 from J, leaving 16 bases between them. There are 15 residues in the CDR3. CDR3 region: CASRTPTGINEKLFF. The CDR3 DNA follows: TGTGCCAGCAGAACACCAACAGGGATAAATGAAAAACTGTTTTTT.

The chain carries TRBV2 and TRBJ2-5; perhaps TRBD1 as D (7 bases). Germline V gene data show CDR1 as SNHLY and CDR2 as FYNNEI. The V end was cut by 6 bases, the J end by 1 base, with 18 bases between. The CDR3 is 16 amino acids. The CDR3 reads CASSVGGTVLQETQYF. The CDR3 DNA reads as TGTGCCAGCAGCGTAGGGGGGACAGTCCTCCAAGAGACCCAGTACTTC.

The V gene is TRBV23-1, the J gene TRBJ2-1, with a weak D call TRBD1 (6 bases). TRBV23-1 carries the ORF label, with uncertain function. The CDR3 is 16 residues long. Deletions cut 3 bases from V and 0 bases from J, with 12 bases between. Here the CDR3 DNA reads TGCGCCAGCAGTCACCGAGGGGGTTTCTCCTACAATGAGCAGTTCTTC. Its protein is CASSHRGGFSYNEQFF.

The chain has TRBV7-3 and TRBJ1-1; 8 bases match TRBD1. This CDR3 contains 15 residues. J gave up 9 bases and V 1 base, and 10 bases lay outside the gene matches. Germline lookup yields CDR1 SGHTA and CDR2 FQGTGA. CDR3 nucleotide sequence: TGTGCCAGCAGCTTAAACGCAGGGGGCGCAGAAAAAGCTTTCTTT. It translates to CASSLNAGGAEKAFF.

The J gene is TRBJ1-1, the V gene TRBV5-1; TRBD1 matches at 7 bases. The trim removed 1 base at V and 4 bases at J, leaving 4 bases unmatched. Germline values: CDR1 SGHRS, CDR2 YFSETQ. The CDR3 has 14 amino acids. The CDR3 region has the DNA TGCGCCAGCAGCTTGAGTACAGGGGCCACTGAAGCTTTCTTT. Protein product: CASSLSTGATEAFF.